Listed below are T cell receptor beta chains from one sample, sequenced in a study of blood T cell repertoires in COVID-19. Measured with immunoSEQ multiplex PCR; TCRdb has only the in-frame clones, and not every one. The sample shows about 160,000 clones, over 75% of them seen only once. Sequenced material: PBMCs or T cells enriched from blood (not recorded which). All receptors derive from a man aged 40-50 years who had recovered from COVID-19. CDR3s include the opening cysteine and the closing phenylalanine or tryptophan. A D gene is named only where the DNA matches it firmly. Clone size is stated in some rows and not others, as once, few, many or a class when expanded.

>.|15|TRBV27|TRBJ2-7|.
TGTGCCAGCAGCCCGATGGCCGTTTCCTCCTACGAGCAGTACTTC
CASSPMAVSSYEQYF
>.|15|TRBV5-1|TRBJ2-5|.
TGCGCCAGCAGCCGCGACTTCGGCCACCAAGAGACCCAGTACTTC
CASSRDFGHQETQYF
>.|15|TRBV19|TRBJ2-3|.
TGTGCCAGTAGTATAGAGAGCAAGTCTACAGATACGCAGTATTTT
CASSIESKSTDTQYF
>.|13|TRBV30|TRBJ1-6|.
TGTGCCTGGAGGGACAGCCTTAATTCACCCCTCCACTTT
CAWRDSLNSPLHF
>few|17|TRBV10-1|TRBJ1-5|TRBD1
TGCGCCAGCACCAAGACAGGGGGCAATGTCGGTAATCAGCCCCAGCATTTT
CASTKTGGNVGNQPQHF
>.|16|TRBV18|TRBJ1-1|.
TGTGCCAGCTCACCACCGTCGGCAAACTCGGGCACTGAAGCTTTCTTT
CASSPPSANSGTEAFF
>.|12|TRBV29-1|TRBJ1-1|TRBD1
TGCAGCGGACGACAGGGGAACACTGAAGCTTTCTTT
CSGRQGNTEAFF
>.|14|TRBV5-1|TRBJ2-5|TRBD1
TGCGCCAGCAGCCTGGACAGGGGTGTAGAGACCCAGTACTTC
CASSLDRGVETQYF
>few|14|TRBV19|TRBJ1-4|.
TGTGCCAGTAAAGTCTCAAGGGGAAAGGAAAAACTGTTTTTT
CASKVSRGKEKLFF
>.|13|TRBV14|TRBJ1-2|.
TGTGCCAGCAGCCAAGTCCCCTATGGGGCCTACACCTTC
CASSQVPYGAYTF
>.|16|TRBV10-3|TRBJ2-2|TRBD1
TGTGCCATCAGTACCTCGGGACAGACGAACACCGGGGAGCTGTTTTTT
CAISTSGQTNTGELFF
>.|16|TRBV18|TRBJ1-1|.
TGTGCCAGCTCAACCTTCCAGGGTATATCGAACACTGAAGCTTTCTTT
CASSTFQGISNTEAFF
>.|12|TRBV5-4|TRBJ1-2|.
TGTGCCAGCAGCTTGGACTCTGCCGGCTACACCTTC
CASSLDSAGYTF
>.|13|TRBV9|TRBJ1-2|.
TGTGCCAGCAGCGGGGGGCCTGGAGGCGGCTACACCTTC
CASSGGPGGGYTF
>.|17|TRBV30|TRBJ2-3|TRBD2
TGTGCCTGGAGGCCCCTAGGACTAGCGGGGGGGCCGAATACGCAGTATTTT
CAWRPLGLAGGPNTQYF
>few|17|TRBV4-1|TRBJ2-5|TRBD2
TGCGCCAGCAGCCAACGGGGACTAGCGGGACCAAGGGAGACCCAGTACTTC
CASSQRGLAGPRETQYF
>many|16|TRBV7-8|TRBJ2-5|TRBD1
TGTGCCAGCAGCTCACTTTACAGGGGTAAACAAGAGACCCAGTACTTC
CASSSLYRGKQETQYF
>.|14|TRBV18|TRBJ1-2|.
TGTGCCAGCTCACCTTCTAGAAGTAACTATGGCTACACCTTC
CASSPSRSNYGYTF
>.|16|TRBV5-6|TRBJ1-2|.
TGTGCCAGCAGCCTTCCGGGAGTGCTGGCTAACTATGGCTACACCTTC
CASSLPGVLANYGYTF
>.|14|TRBV7-9|TRBJ2-1|.
TGTGCCAGCAGCCACAACGTCCCCACAAATGAGCAGTTCTTC
CASSHNVPTNEQFF
>few|16|TRBV3-1/TRBV3-2|TRBJ2-1|.
TGTGCCAGCAGCCCTATCCTAGCCCGGAAGAGAAATGAGCAGTTCTTC
CASSPILARKRNEQFF
>.|15|TRBV19|TRBJ2-5|.
TGTGCCAGTTCCCTCCAAGGGACTGAGGGAGAGACCCAGTACTTC
CASSLQGTEGETQYF
>.|13|TRBV5-5|TRBJ1-1|TRBD1
TGTGCCAGCAGCCCTACAGGGGACGCTGAAGCTTTCTTT
CASSPTGDAEAFF
>.|14|TRBV19|TRBJ2-3|.
TGTGCCAGTAGTAGGACTCTTACCACAGATACGCAGTATTTT
CASSRTLTTDTQYF
>.|13|TRBV10-1|TRBJ2-7|TRBD1
TGCGCCAGCAGTGGGACAGGGGGAGGCGAGCAGTACTTC
CASSGTGGGEQYF
>.|14|TRBV13|TRBJ2-5|.
TGTGCCAGCAGCTATCGGACTGCTCAAGAGACCCAGTACTTC
CASSYRTAQETQYF
>.|13|TRBV29-1|TRBJ1-2|.
TGCAGCGTTGATAAGGGCAGGGTCTATGGCTACACCTTC
CSVDKGRVYGYTF